This is a list of T cell receptor beta chains from one sample in a study of blood T cells in healthy people across ages. TCRdb analysed the 5' RACE reads with MiXCR anew, one entry per CDR3 protein. The sample lists fewer than 600,000 distinct CDR3 sequences; around a quarter were seen once. This sample also appeared in a second study, on T cells of mothers and their children.

Sequencing used blood. The source of these receptors is a boy aged 2 to 9 in good health. The CDR3 runs from the conserved cysteine through the conserved F or W. The order of the fields is V gene, clone size, J gene, CDR3 protein. For some rows the clone size is stated as once, few or many, or as a class when expanded; others skip it.

>TRBV6-5|.|TRBJ2-5
CASNTGGRQETQYF
>TRBV15|.|TRBJ1-5
CATSRGGFSNQPQHF
>TRBV10-1|few|TRBJ1-5
CASSESWWLIGQPQHF
>TRBV4-1|few|TRBJ2-3
CASSQESAGGDTQYF
>TRBV27|few|TRBJ1-1
CASRPGPGRWTEAFF
>TRBV6-6|.|TRBJ1-5
CASSYEDSNQPQHF
>TRBV12-3/TRBV12-4|.|TRBJ1-2
CASRVGTADTF
>TRBV6-6|few|TRBJ1-2
CASSYSPSSAANYGYTF
>TRBV10-3|.|TRBJ1-6
CAISQASSYSSPLHF
>TRBV5-1|few|TRBJ2-5
CASSVQGMETQYF
>TRBV7-2|.|TRBJ2-3
CASSLGVPGGGLGDTQYF
>TRBV20-1|.|TRBJ2-7
CSAPAQGDLYEQYF
>TRBV5-1|few|TRBJ2-7
CASSLAPGQGRYEQYF
>TRBV9|.|TRBJ2-2
CASRESGAGTGELFF
>TRBV5-1|.|TRBJ1-5
CEKPMGKGQPQHF
>TRBV7-6|.|TRBJ1-1
CATSPTWNTEAFF
>TRBV12-3/TRBV12-4|few|TRBJ2-1
CASRPTSGTDNEQFF